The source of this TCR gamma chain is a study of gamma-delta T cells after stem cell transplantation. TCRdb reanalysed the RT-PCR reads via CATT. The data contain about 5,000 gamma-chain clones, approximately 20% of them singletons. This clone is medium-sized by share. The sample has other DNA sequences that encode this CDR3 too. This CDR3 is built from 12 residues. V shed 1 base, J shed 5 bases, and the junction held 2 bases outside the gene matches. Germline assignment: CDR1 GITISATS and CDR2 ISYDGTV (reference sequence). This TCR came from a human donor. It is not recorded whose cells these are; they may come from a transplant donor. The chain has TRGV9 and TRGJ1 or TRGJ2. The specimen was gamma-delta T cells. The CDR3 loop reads CALWEVNYKKLF. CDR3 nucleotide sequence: TGTGCCTTGTGGGAGGTTAATTATAAGAAACTCTTT.